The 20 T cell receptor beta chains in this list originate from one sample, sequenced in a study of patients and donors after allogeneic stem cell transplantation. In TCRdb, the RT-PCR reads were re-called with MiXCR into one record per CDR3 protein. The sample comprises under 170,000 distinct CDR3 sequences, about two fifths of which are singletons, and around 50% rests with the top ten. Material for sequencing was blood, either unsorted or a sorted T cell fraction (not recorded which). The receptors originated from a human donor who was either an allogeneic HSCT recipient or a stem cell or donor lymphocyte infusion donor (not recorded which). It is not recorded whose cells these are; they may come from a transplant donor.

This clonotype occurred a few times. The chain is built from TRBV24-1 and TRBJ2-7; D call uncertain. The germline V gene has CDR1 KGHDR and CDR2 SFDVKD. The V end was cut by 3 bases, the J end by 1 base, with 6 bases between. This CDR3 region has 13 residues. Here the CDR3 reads CATSDRSSYEQYF. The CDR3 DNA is TGTGCCACCAGTGATCGATCATCCTACGAGCAGTACTTC.

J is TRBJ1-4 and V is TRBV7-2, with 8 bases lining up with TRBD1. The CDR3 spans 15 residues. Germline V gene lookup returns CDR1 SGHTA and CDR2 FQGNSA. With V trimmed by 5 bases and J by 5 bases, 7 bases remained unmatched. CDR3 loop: CASSPQGVENEKLFF. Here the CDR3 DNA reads TGTGCCAGCAGCCCACAGGGGGTTGAGAATGAAAAACTGTTTTTT.

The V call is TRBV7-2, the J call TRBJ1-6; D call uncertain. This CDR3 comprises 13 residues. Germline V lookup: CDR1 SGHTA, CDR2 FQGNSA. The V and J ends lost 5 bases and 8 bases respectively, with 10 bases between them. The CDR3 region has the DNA TGTGCCAGCAGCCAGGACGGGGATTCACCCCTCCACTTT. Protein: CASSQDGDSPLHF.

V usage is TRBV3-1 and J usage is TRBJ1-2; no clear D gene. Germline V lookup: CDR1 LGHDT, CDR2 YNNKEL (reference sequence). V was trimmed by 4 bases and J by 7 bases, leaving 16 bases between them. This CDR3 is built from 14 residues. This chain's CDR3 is CASSLRTLSGGYTF. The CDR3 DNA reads TGTGCCAGCAGCCTCCGAACGCTTTCGGGTGGCTACACCTTC.

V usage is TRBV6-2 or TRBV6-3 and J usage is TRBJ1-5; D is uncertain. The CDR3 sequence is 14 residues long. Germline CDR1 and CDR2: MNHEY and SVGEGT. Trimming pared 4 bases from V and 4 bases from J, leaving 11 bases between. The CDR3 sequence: CASSFPRGNQPQHF. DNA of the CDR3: TGTGCCAGCAGTTTTCCCCGGGGTAATCAGCCCCAGCATTTT.

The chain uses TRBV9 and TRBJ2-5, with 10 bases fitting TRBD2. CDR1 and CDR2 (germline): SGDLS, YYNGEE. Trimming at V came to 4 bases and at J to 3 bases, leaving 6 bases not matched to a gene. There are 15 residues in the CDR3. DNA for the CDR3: TGTGCCAGCAGCACGAGCGGGGGGGAGGAAGAGACCCAGTACTTC. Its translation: CASSTSGGEEETQYF.

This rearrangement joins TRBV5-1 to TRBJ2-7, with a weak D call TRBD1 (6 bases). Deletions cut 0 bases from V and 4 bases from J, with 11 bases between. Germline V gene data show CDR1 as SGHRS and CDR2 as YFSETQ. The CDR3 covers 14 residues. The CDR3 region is CASSLEQGGYEQYV. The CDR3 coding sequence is TGCGCCAGCAGCTTGGAACAGGGCGGGTACGAGCAGTACGTC.

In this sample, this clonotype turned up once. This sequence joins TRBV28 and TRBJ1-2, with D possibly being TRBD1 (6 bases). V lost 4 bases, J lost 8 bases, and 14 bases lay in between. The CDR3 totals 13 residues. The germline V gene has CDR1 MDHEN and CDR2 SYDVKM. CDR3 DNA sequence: TGTGCCAGCAGTTCGACAGGCCTCGTAGGCTACACCTTC. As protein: CASSSTGLVGYTF.

The CDR3 loop reads CASSLVSGASEAFF. Here the CDR3 DNA reads TGCGCCAGCAGCTTGGTATCGGGGGCCTCTGAAGCTTTCTTT. This sequence joins TRBV5-1 and TRBJ1-1; tentative D call: TRBD1 (6 bases). Germline V CDR1 and CDR2: SGHRS, YFSETQ. V dropped 0 bases and J dropped 6 bases, with 12 bases sitting between them. This CDR3 is built from 14 residues.

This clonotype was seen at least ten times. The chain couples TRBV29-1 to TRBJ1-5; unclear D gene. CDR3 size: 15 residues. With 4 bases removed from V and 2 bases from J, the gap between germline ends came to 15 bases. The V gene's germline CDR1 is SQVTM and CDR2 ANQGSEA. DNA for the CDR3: TGCAGCGTTGCGGATGGATTGTTGGGCAATCAGCCCCAGCATTTT. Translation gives CSVADGLLGNQPQHF. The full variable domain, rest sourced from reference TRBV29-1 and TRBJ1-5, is SAVISQKPSRDICQRGTSLTIQCQVDSQVTMMFWYRQQPGQSLTLIATANQGSEATYESGFVIDKFPISRPNLTFSTLTVSNMSPEDSSIYLCSVADGLLGNQPQHFGDGTRLSIL.

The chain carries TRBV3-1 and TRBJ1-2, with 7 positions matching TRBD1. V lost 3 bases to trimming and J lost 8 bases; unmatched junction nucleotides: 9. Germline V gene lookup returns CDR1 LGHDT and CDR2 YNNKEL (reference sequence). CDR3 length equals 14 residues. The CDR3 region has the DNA TGTGCCAGCAGCCACCCGACAGGGCTTCGAGGCTACACCTTC. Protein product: CASSHPTGLRGYTF.

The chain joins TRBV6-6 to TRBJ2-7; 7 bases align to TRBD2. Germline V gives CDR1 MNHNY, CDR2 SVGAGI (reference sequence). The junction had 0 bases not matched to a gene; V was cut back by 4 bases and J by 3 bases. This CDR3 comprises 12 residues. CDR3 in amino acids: CASSSGGYEQYV. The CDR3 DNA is TGTGCCAGCAGTTCGGGGGGCTACGAGCAGTACGTC.

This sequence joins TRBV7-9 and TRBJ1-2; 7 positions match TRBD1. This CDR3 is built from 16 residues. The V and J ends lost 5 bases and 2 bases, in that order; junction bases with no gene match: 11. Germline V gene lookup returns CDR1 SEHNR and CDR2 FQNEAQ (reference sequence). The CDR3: CASSETTGPYNYGYTF. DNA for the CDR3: TGTGCCAGCAGCGAAACGACAGGGCCCTACAACTATGGCTACACCTTC.

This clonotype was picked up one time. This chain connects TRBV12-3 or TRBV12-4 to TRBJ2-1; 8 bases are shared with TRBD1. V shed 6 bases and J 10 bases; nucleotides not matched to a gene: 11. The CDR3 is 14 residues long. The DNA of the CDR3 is TGTGCCAGCAGATCCGGGACAGGAGGTAGGGAGCAGTTCTTC. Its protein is CASRSGTGGREQFF.

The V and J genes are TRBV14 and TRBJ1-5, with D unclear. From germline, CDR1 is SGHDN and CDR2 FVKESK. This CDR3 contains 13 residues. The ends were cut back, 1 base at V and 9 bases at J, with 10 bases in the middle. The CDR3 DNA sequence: TGTGCCAGCAGCCAAGCTTCCAAGGGGCCCCAGCATTTT. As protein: CASSQASKGPQHF.

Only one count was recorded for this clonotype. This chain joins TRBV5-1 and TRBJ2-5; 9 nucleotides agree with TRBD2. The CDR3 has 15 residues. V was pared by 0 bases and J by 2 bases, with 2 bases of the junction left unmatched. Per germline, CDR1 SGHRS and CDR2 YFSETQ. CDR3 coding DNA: TGCGCCAGCAGCTTGGATGCGGGGGGGCAAGAGACCCAGTACTTC. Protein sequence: CASSLDAGGQETQYF.

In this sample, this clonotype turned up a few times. The CDR3 region has the DNA TGTGCCAGCAGTCCAAATTATATGTGGGCGCGTAACACCATATATTTT. It is translated as CASSPNYMWARNTIYF. The chain has TRBV27 and TRBJ1-3; D not resolved. V dropped 5 bases and J dropped 7 bases, with 21 bases sitting between them. The CDR3 sequence is 16 residues long. Germline loops: CDR1 MNHEY, CDR2 SMNVEV (reference sequence).

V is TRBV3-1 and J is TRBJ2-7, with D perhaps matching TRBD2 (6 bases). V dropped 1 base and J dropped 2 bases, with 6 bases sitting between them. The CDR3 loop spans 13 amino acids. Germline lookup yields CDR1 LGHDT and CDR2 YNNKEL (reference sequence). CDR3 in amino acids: CASSQGLAYEQYV. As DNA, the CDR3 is TGTGCCAGCAGCCAAGGACTAGCCTACGAGCAGTACGTC.

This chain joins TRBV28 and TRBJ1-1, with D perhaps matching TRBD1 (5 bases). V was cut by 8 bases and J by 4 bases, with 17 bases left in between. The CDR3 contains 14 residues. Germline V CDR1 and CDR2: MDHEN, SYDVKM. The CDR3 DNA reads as TGTGCCAGCTGTGACAGCCCTTTTGTCACTGAAGCTTTCTTT. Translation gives CASCDSPFVTEAFF.

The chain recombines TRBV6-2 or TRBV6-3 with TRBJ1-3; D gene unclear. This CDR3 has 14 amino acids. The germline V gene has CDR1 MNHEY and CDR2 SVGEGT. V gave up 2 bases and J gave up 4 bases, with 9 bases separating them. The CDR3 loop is CASSYKGSGNTIYF. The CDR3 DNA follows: TGTGCCAGCAGTTACAAGGGTTCGGGAAACACCATATATTTT.